This T cell receptor (beta chain) was sequenced for a study of T cell responses to AZD1222 COVID-19 vaccine. Notes on the study in general: Spike-specific TCR depth and breadth grew after two AZD1222 doses. The study found vaccine-associated CD4 TCRs spanning spike, dominant at 160-218 and 743-854.

Trimming took 0 bases from V and 0 from J, leaving 9 bases between them. CDR1 and CDR2 from the germline V gene are MRHNA and SNTAGT. The CDR3 consists of 16 residues. Analyses pooled second doses at about 4 or about 12 weeks. The repertoire was sequenced with immunoSEQ multiplex PCR; TCRdb's copy has only in-frame clones and lacks some. The table includes over 140,000 clones, about 92% detected once. A word on this clone: Antigen unknown.

This TCR was recovered from an adult who received the AZD1222 COVID-19 vaccine. The chain couples TRBV6-4 to TRBJ2-1; D is possibly TRBD2 (5 bases). The input for sequencing was peripheral blood, taken 28 days after the second AZD1222 dose. The chain's CDR3 is CASSDSAVSSYNEQFF. As DNA, the CDR3 is TGTGCCAGCAGTGACTCAGCGGTTAGCTCCTACAATGAGCAGTTCTTC.